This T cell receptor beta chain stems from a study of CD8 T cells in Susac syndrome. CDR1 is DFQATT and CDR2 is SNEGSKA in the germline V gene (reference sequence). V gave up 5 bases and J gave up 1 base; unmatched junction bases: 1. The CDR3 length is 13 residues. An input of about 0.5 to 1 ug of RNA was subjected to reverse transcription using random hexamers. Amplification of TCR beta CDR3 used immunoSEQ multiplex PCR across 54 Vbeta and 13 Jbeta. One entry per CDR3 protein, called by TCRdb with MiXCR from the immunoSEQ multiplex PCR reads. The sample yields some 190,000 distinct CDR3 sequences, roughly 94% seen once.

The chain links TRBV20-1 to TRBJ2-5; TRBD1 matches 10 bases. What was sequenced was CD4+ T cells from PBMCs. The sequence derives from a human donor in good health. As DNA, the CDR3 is TGCAGTGCTGGGACAGGGGCCCAAGAGACCCAGTACTTC. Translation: CSAGTGAQETQYF.